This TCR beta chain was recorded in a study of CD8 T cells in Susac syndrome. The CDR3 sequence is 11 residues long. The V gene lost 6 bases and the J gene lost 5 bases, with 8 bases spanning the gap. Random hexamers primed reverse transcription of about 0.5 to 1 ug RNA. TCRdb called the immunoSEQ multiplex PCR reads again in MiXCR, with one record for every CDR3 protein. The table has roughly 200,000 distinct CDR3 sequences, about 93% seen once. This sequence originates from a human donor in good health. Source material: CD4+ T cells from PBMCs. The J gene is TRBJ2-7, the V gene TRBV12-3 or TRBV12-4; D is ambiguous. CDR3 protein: CASSPANEQYF. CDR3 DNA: TGTGCCAGCAGCCCGGCAAACGAGCAGTACTTC.